This T cell receptor (beta chain) is drawn from a study of tumor and adjacent non-tumor tissue in lung cancer (dated by TCRdb to the late 2010s). For context, the study as a whole: The cohort included around twelve adenocarcinoma, a couple of squamous cell carcinoma and 1 small cell lung cancer patients. The approximately 15 patients were aged about 30 to 76 years, included 10 men and 5 women, and had TNM stage I to III disease. Sequencing produced 130,000,000 or so productive TCRbeta reads in total, an average of approximately 4 million reads per sample. The study compared bulk TCRbeta repertoires from lung tumor tissue and matched distant non-tumor lung tissue of some 16 lung cancer patients. A few dozen paired specimens, one tumor and one normal lung sample per patient, were profiled by TCRbeta CDR3 sequencing.

The receptor library was made with multiplex PCR. Sequenced on an Illumina HiSeq 2500. Following protocols modified from ARM-PCR, the researchers constructed TCRbeta libraries through three rounds of nested PCR with primers (Table S4). Before sequencing, PCR products of 200-500 bp were cut from the gel and purified using the QIAquick gel extraction kit. From the authors' description of their analysis: Reads were cleaned using Trimmomatic, were merged into complete CDR3 sequences using FLASH, and were assigned to V(D)J germline segments using MiTCR. VDJtools was used to compute clonal diversity as the inverse Simpson's index. In-frame sequences lacking a premature stop codon were counted as productive reads. TCRdb passed the public sequencing reads through fastp at Q25 and MiXCR, retaining productive beta sequences. Identical CDR3 proteins give one entry, which carries the most common genes and DNA. The V and J calls shown here were made by TCRdb, not taken from the authors' results. The sample table records some 73,000 distinct CDR3 sequences; approximately 78% of these occur just once. The top ten clones comprise 51% of the sample.

A total of 14 residues make up the CDR3, ends included. Only the CDR3 portion is preserved as DNA: 42 bases, with reading frame beginning at the first base. The germline V gene provides CDR1 MNHNS and CDR2 SASEGT. V and J lose 1 base and 3 bases, and a span of 9 bases separates them. RNA was isolated from bulk unsorted tissue, and RNA quality was assessed with a NanoDrop ND-1000 and an Agilent 2100. Distant non-tumor tissue taken more than 3 cm from the tumor edge was used as the normal lung sample. Newly diagnosed lung cancer patients without prior chemotherapy who had been admitted for thoracic surgery in China between August and November 2014 were enrolled as donors. Anyone who had undergone radiotherapy or chemotherapy before, or who had another cancer at the same time, was left out of the study. Surgical tissue pieces of roughly 1-2.3 cm3 were preserved in RNAlater solution and stored at -80 °C until use.

In regard to this clonotype: No antigen is known for it. Because the CDR3 is missing its conserved closing phenylalanine or tryptophan, this is likely a read error.

Overall study outcomes, separate from this receptor: Tumor tissue showed significantly greater TCR diversity (inverse Simpson) than normal lung tissue (about 400 vs 180, P = 0.0075, Mann-Whitney U test). The top 100 clones accounted for a significantly larger cumulative portion of the repertoire in normal lung than in tumor tissue. Because peripheral blood was not sequenced, blood TCRbeta repertoires in the lung cancer patients of the study were not examined. Neither the sequencing platform nor unique molecular identifiers are mentioned in the methods. Only about 15 patients were included in the cohort, and the need for larger samples and more detailed clinical data was noted by the authors. TCR diversity was significantly higher in younger patients, and greater tumor TCR diversity was associated with shorter overall survival and shorter disease-free survival.

The V gene is TRBV6-1 and the J gene is TRBJ1-1, with TRBD1 perhaps the D gene, on 5 matching bases. Sequences were obtained from distant non-tumor lung tissue. This TCR was recovered from a man aged 60-69 years with non-small cell lung cancer. The CDR3 reads CASSEDRNDTEAFL. The sequenced DNA is TGTGCCAGCAGTGAAGACAGGAACGACACTGAAGCTTTCTTA.